This TCR beta chain was captured by sequencing in a study of blood T cell repertoires in COVID-19. Overall study context: Acute-phase and convalescent COVID-19 samples originated in the United States, Italy and Spain. Nucleic acid was either cDNA or gDNA, and it came from T cells, B-cell-depleted T cells, or PBMCs.

In the study's own analysis: Counts of nucleated cells, estimated from reference gene primer amplification, were obtained. Produced via immunoSEQ multiplex PCR; TCRdb's table is partial and in-frame only. D and trimming were read from the DNA, whereas the V and J calls and clone size are those reported in that table. The profile shows 250,000 to 350,000 clones, about 85% of them singletons. Patients from Seattle were sampled longitudinally, starting during active infection. This CDR3 is built from 18 residues. Deletions cut 5 bases from V and 6 bases from J, with 25 bases between. The germline CDR1 and CDR2 sequences are MNHEY and SVGEGT.

This chain connects TRBV6-2 or TRBV6-3 to TRBJ2-2; D perhaps matches TRBD1 (6 bases). The sample was peripheral blood. This sequence was found in a human donor with COVID-19, enrolled during active disease. The donor label of this sample is uncertain. The CDR3, as DNA: TGTGCCAGCAGTAGCCCCTTCTCCCTCAGGGGTGTGTCCGGGGAGCTGTTTTTT. This sequence encodes CASSSPFSLRGVSGELFF.